This is a list of T cell receptor beta chains from one sample in a study of blood T cell repertoires in COVID-19. Produced via immunoSEQ multiplex PCR; TCRdb's table is partial and in-frame only. This table holds 50,000 to 75,000 clones, roughly nine tenths found once. Source material: peripheral blood. These receptors originate from a human donor in a cohort sampled during active COVID-19. Both conserved end residues are part of each CDR3. The order of the fields is clone size, D gene, V gene, J gene, CDR3 protein, CDR3 DNA. A D gene is named only where the DNA matches it firmly. Rows give clone size only sometimes, using once, few, many, or a class for an expanded clone.

once,NA,TRBV7-2,TRBJ1-5,CASSLASGVGQPQHF,TGTGCCAGCAGCTTAGCGTCCGGGGTAGGTCAGCCCCAGCATTTT
NA,NA,TRBV9,TRBJ1-1,CASSVTPRGGLTEAFF,TGTGCCAGCAGCGTCACACCTCGGGGGGGGCTCACTGAAGCTTTCTTT
NA,TRBD2,TRBV4-3,TRBJ2-3,CASSQGTSGDTQYF,TGCGCCAGCAGCCAAGGGACTAGCGGAGATACGCAGTATTTT
NA,TRBD1,TRBV4-1,TRBJ1-5,CASSQDGGQGANQPQHF,TGCGCCAGCAGCCAAGATGGGGGACAGGGGGCGAATCAGCCCCAGCATTTT
few,NA,TRBV5-1,TRBJ1-2,CASSLQESGYGYTF,TGCGCCAGCAGCTTACAGGAGTCTGGCTATGGCTACACCTTC
NA,NA,TRBV4-3,TRBJ1-2,CASSQVPQGRGYTF,TGCGCCAGCAGCCAAGTCCCACAGGGAAGGGGCTACACCTTC
NA,NA,TRBV19,TRBJ2-7,CASGWGAAKEQYF,TGTGCCAGTGGGTGGGGCGCCGCCAAGGAGCAGTACTTC
NA,NA,TRBV4-1,TRBJ1-1,CASSQGRRRGRSTEAFF,TGCGCCAGCAGCCAAGGTCGACGCAGGGGTCGGTCGACTGAAGCTTTCTTT
NA,TRBD1,TRBV18,TRBJ1-1,CASSFGTGAGRNTEAFF,TGTGCCAGCTCATTCGGGACAGGGGCGGGGAGGAACACTGAAGCTTTCTTT
NA,NA,TRBV7-3,TRBJ1-6,CASSFRQSDSPLHF,TGTGCCAGCAGCTTCAGGCAGAGTGATTCACCCCTCCACTTT
NA,NA,TRBV18,TRBJ2-3,CASSPPGLSTDTQYF,TGTGCCAGCTCACCCCCAGGGCTTAGCACAGATACGCAGTATTTT
NA,TRBD1,TRBV12-5,TRBJ1-1,CASGTRQGLNTEAFF,TGTGCTAGTGGTACCCGACAGGGATTGAACACTGAAGCTTTCTTT
once,NA,TRBV7-9,TRBJ2-7,CASSLTMEENEQYF,TGTGCCAGCAGCTTAACGATGGAGGAAAACGAGCAGTACTTC
NA,NA,TRBV25-1,TRBJ2-7,CASTSTGTSYEQYF,TGTGCCAGCACCTCGACGGGTACCTCCTACGAGCAGTACTTC
NA,NA,TRBV19,TRBJ2-7,CASSTPGHELSYEQYF,TGTGCCAGTAGTACACCGGGACACGAACTCTCCTACGAGCAGTACTTC
NA,TRBD1,TRBV7-9,TRBJ2-7,CASSLGQGNYEQYF,TGTGCCAGCAGCCTCGGACAGGGGAACTACGAGCAGTACTTC
once,TRBD2,TRBV5-1,TRBJ2-1,CASSLGGSGGNEQFF,TGCGCCAGCAGCTTGGGTGGCAGCGGGGGCAATGAGCAGTTCTTC
NA,TRBD1,TRBV6-5,TRBJ2-1,CASSYLGQGGYNEQFF,TGTGCCAGCAGTTACCTAGGACAGGGGGGCTACAATGAGCAGTTCTTC
once,TRBD2,TRBV7-2,TRBJ2-5,CASHAPGGRETQYF,TGTGCCAGCCATGCTCCGGGGGGGCGGGAGACCCAGTACTTC
NA,NA,TRBV4-2,TRBJ1-3,CASSQASNSGNTIYF,TGTGCCAGCAGCCAAGCATCCAACTCTGGAAACACCATATATTTT
once,NA,TRBV29-1,TRBJ1-2,CSVVGGADYGYTF,TGCAGCGTTGTAGGAGGGGCGGACTATGGCTACACCTTC
NA,TRBD1,TRBV5-4,TRBJ1-2,CASSSGSGGIGYGYTF,TGTGCCAGCAGCTCGGGTTCAGGGGGAATAGGATATGGCTACACCTTC